The next 28 T cell receptor beta chains were all read from a single sample in a study of blood T cell repertoires in COVID-19. The data were produced by immunoSEQ multiplex PCR, yet TCRdb's version contains in-frame clones alone and is incomplete. The sample lists 120,000 to 150,000 clones, 85% to 90% occurring once. The sequencing input was peripheral blood. All receptors derive from a man older than 75 with acute or convalescent COVID-19.

This chain links TRBV18 with TRBJ2-2, with TRBD1 identical over 8 bases. Germline V gene sequence: CDR1 KGHSH, CDR2 LQKENI. The CDR3 spans 15 residues. V trimming: 4 bases; J trimming: 4 bases; junction bases outside the gene matches: 5. The CDR3 sequence: CASSLTTGGTGELFF. CDR3 sequence (DNA): TGTGCCAGCTCACTAACTACAGGGGGCACCGGGGAGCTGTTTTTT. The entire variable domain, with the rest obtained from reference TRBV18 and TRBJ2-2, is as follows: NAGVMQNPRHLVRRRGQEARLRCSPMKGHSHVYWYRQLPEEGLKFMVYLQKENIIDESGMPKERFSAEFPKEGPSILRIQQVVRGDSAAYFCASSLTTGGTGELFFGEGSRLTVL.

The chain combines TRBV28 with TRBJ1-1, with TRBD1 matching 7 bases. The CDR3 sequence is 15 residues long. Germline loops: CDR1 MDHEN, CDR2 SYDVKM. Trimming took 7 bases from V and 0 from J; bases not matched to a gene: 8. Here the CDR3 reads CASTIGGGLNTEAFF. CDR3 DNA sequence: TGTGCCAGCACCATAGGGGGCGGACTGAACACTGAAGCTTTCTTT. Drawing the rest from reference TRBV28 and TRBJ1-1, the complete variable domain is DVKVTQSSRYLVKRTGEKVFLECVQDMDHENMFWYRQDPGLGLRLIYFSYDVKMKEKGDIPEGYSVSREKKERFSLILESASTNQTSMYLCASTIGGGLNTEAFFGQGTRLTVV.

This rearrangement joins TRBV7-9 to TRBJ1-2; the D gene is possibly TRBD1 (6 bases). V lost 2 bases and J 4 bases, leaving 20 bases between the germline ends. CDR1 is SEHNR and CDR2 is FQNEAQ in the germline V gene (reference sequence). This CDR3 is 17 amino acids long. CDR3 sequence (DNA): TGTGCCAGCAGCTTAAACCCCCCGAGACAGGAAGTCTATGGCTACACCTTC. Its translation: CASSLNPPRQEVYGYTF.

DNA of the CDR3: TGTGCCAGCTCACACTCGACAGGGAGAATTGACTATGGCTACACCTTC. Translation: CASSHSTGRIDYGYTF. This sequence joins TRBV18 and TRBJ1-2; 7 bases fit TRBD1. V dropped 4 bases and J dropped 3; count of bases not matched to a gene: 11. This CDR3 contains 16 residues. Germline V lookup: CDR1 KGHSH, CDR2 LQKENI. Full variable domain (missing parts from reference TRBV18 and TRBJ1-2): NAGVMQNPRHLVRRRGQEARLRCSPMKGHSHVYWYRQLPEEGLKFMVYLQKENIIDESGMPKERFSAEFPKEGPSILRIQQVVRGDSAAYFCASSHSTGRIDYGYTFGSGTRLTVV.

The chain is built from TRBV24-1 and TRBJ1-5; D uncertain. V lost 4 bases, J lost 5 bases, and 5 bases lay in between. Germline-derived CDR1 and CDR2 are KGHDR and SFDVKD. The CDR3 is made up of 12 amino acids. CDR3 coding DNA: TGTGCCACCAGTGACCGCGATCAGCCCCAGCATTTT. Amino acids: CATSDRDQPQHF.

The chain employs TRBV11-2 and TRBJ2-5; possible D gene TRBD2, 5 bases. The CDR3 has 15 residues. The germline V gene encodes CDR1 SGHAT and CDR2 FQNNGV. V gave up 4 bases and J gave up 0 bases, with 12 bases separating them. CDR3 in amino acids: CASSSNIGDQETQYF. The CDR3 DNA sequence: TGTGCCAGCAGCTCGAACATCGGGGACCAAGAGACCCAGTACTTC. The entire variable domain, with the rest obtained from reference TRBV11-2 and TRBJ2-5, is as follows: EAGVAQSPRYKIIEKRQSVAFWCNPISGHATLYWYQQILGQGPKLLIQFQNNGVVDDSQLPKDRFSAERLKGVDSTLKIQPAKLEDSAVYLCASSSNIGDQETQYFGPGTRLLVL.

In this sample, this clone turned up once. The J gene is TRBJ2-2, the V gene TRBV2, with TRBD2 as a possible D gene (5 bases). Germline CDR1 SNHLY, CDR2 FYNNEI. Trimming cost V 6 bases and J 7 bases, with 6 bases left between them. The CDR3 runs 11 residues. The CDR3 DNA is TGTGCCAGCAGGAGGGACGGGGAGCTGTTTTTT. Its protein product is CASRRDGELFF.

This chain joins TRBV25-1 and TRBJ1-2; no definite D call. The CDR3 loop spans 16 amino acids. Trimming removed 3 bases from V and 3 bases from J, with 17 bases in between. CDR1 and CDR2 from the germline V gene are MGHDK and SYGVNS. The chain's CDR3 is CASSEPGGISDYGYTF. The CDR3 nucleotides are TGTGCCAGCAGTGAGCCCGGCGGTATTAGTGACTATGGCTACACCTTC.

V gene TRBV6-9 combines with J gene TRBJ2-7, with 9 bases aligning to TRBD2. CDR3 length: 16 residues. Per germline, CDR1 MNHGY and CDR2 SVAAGI. Trimming at V came to 0 bases and at J to 2 bases, leaving 5 bases not matched to a gene. This CDR3 reads CASSYSGGGGPYEQYF. In nucleotides, the CDR3 is TGTGCCAGCAGTTATTCTGGCGGGGGGGGGCCCTACGAGCAGTACTTC.

The V and J genes are TRBV3-1 (or the pseudogene TRBV3-2) and TRBJ2-1; 7 nucleotides line up with TRBD1. V lost 2 bases and J lost 2; bases outside the gene matches: 6. This CDR3 has 16 residues. Germline V lookup: CDR1 LGHDT, CDR2 YNNKEL (reference sequence). CDR3 DNA: TGTGCCAGCAGCCAAAAGGCAGGGGGAACCTACAATGAGCAGTTCTTC. Translated, it gives CASSQKAGGTYNEQFF.

The chain recombines TRBV5-1 with TRBJ2-7; 8 bases fit TRBD1. Trimming cost V 1 base and J 1 base; bases outside gene matches: 7. Germline CDR1 is SGHRS and CDR2 is YFSETQ. The CDR3 is 16 residues long. CDR3 in amino acids: CASSLTQGVVSYEQYF. The CDR3 DNA reads TGCGCCAGCAGCTTGACACAGGGGGTAGTGTCCTACGAGCAGTACTTC.

The table lists this clone with a count of one. The V call is TRBV5-1, the J call TRBJ1-1; D gene unclear. V lost 5 bases, J lost 1 base, and 12 bases lay in between. The CDR3 runs 14 residues. Germline CDR1 reads SGHRS; CDR2 reads YFSETQ. CDR3 nucleotide sequence: TGCGCCAGCAGTACGATTCCAGAGAACACTGAAGCTTTCTTT. Amino acid sequence: CASSTIPENTEAFF.

This clone appeared once. The J gene is TRBJ2-7, the V gene TRBV5-6; D not resolved. The CDR3 extends over 14 amino acids. Trimming removed 1 base at V and 2 bases at J, with 10 bases between. The V gene's germline CDR1 is SGHDT and CDR2 YYEEEE. The DNA of the CDR3 is TGTGCCAGCAGCTTGTCGGGTACAACCTACGAGCAGTACTTC. Its protein is CASSLSGTTYEQYF. Supplemented by reference TRBV5-6 and TRBJ2-7, the full variable domain reads DAGVTQSPTHLIKTRGQQVTLRCSPKSGHDTVSWYQQALGQGPQFIFQYYEEEERQRGNFPDRFSGHQFPNYSSELNVNALLLGDSALYLCASSLSGTTYEQYFGPGTRLTVT.

This clone was observed a handful of times. The CDR3 coding sequence is TGTGCCAGCAGCTTGGGACAGGGGGCGGCTGGCTACACCTTC. This codes for CASSLGQGAAGYTF. V is TRBV6-5 and J is TRBJ1-2; 12 nucleotides align to TRBD1. Per germline, CDR1 MNHEY and CDR2 SVGAGI. V lost 6 bases to trimming and J lost 7 bases; unmatched junction nucleotides: 6. The CDR3 length is 14 residues.

The rearrangement uses TRBV19 and TRBJ2-5, with 7 bases fitting TRBD1. There are 14 residues in the CDR3. The germline gives CDR1 LNHDA, CDR2 SQIVND (reference sequence). V shed 3 bases and J 5 bases; nucleotides not matched to a gene: 6. The CDR3 sequence is CASSIRTGVETQYF. In DNA, the CDR3 is TGTGCCAGTAGTATTCGAACAGGGGTGGAGACCCAGTACTTC.

The chain recombines TRBV2 with TRBJ1-5, with TRBD1 matching over 8 bases. The CDR3 covers 14 residues. After removal of 6 bases from V and 9 bases from J, the junction contained 10 bases not matched to a gene. Germline CDR1 SNHLY, CDR2 FYNNEI. The CDR3: CASRAGQGQSPQHF. CDR3 nucleotide sequence: TGTGCCAGCAGAGCCGGACAGGGACAGTCGCCCCAGCATTTT.

The V call is TRBV4-1, the J call TRBJ2-1; 7 positions agree with TRBD1. Germline CDR1 reads MGHRA; CDR2 reads YSYEKL. The V gene end was trimmed by 4 bases and the J gene end by 7 bases; junction bases not matched to a gene: 7. The CDR3 spans 14 residues. The CDR3 reads CASSPSTGWNEQFF. CDR3 sequence (DNA): TGCGCCAGCAGCCCATCGACAGGGTGGAATGAGCAGTTCTTC.

The J gene is TRBJ1-2, the V gene TRBV7-6; D gene uncertain. The germline V gene encodes CDR1 SGHVS and CDR2 FNYEAQ. Trimming pared 3 bases from V and 7 bases from J, leaving 12 bases between. The CDR3 loop spans 13 amino acids. The CDR3: CASSFDSYRGYTF. The CDR3 DNA sequence: TGTGCCAGCAGCTTCGATAGTTATCGTGGCTACACCTTC. Looking up the rest from reference TRBV7-6 and TRBJ1-2 gives the full variable domain: GAGVSQSPRYKVTKRGQDVALRCDPISGHVSLYWYRQALGQGPEFLTYFNYEAQQDKSGLPNDRFSAERPEGSISTLTIQRTEQRDSAMYRCASSFDSYRGYTFGSGTRLTVV.

This chain links TRBV5-1 with TRBJ2-5; D is possibly TRBD1 (5 bases). Germline lookup yields CDR1 SGHRS and CDR2 YFSETQ. The V and J ends lost 0 bases and 5 bases respectively, with 17 bases between them. The CDR3 extends over 16 amino acids. CDR3 nucleotide sequence: TGCGCCAGCAGCTTGGCCCTTGTAGGGGCCCGTGAGACCCAGTACTTC. This gives the protein CASSLALVGARETQYF.

The chain couples TRBV10-1 to TRBJ2-5, with 7 bases matching TRBD2. Trimming removed 8 bases from V and 5 bases from J; junction bases left unmatched: 8. CDR1 is WNHNN, CDR2 SYGVQD, per germline (reference sequence). The CDR3 has 13 amino acids. For the CDR3, the DNA is TGCGCCAGCGGGGCGGGAGTCGGGGAGACCCAGTACTTC. Its protein is CASGAGVGETQYF.

The chain has TRBV5-6 and TRBJ1-2, with TRBD1 identical over 7 bases. This CDR3 has 15 amino acids. V was clipped by 4 bases and J by 4 bases; unmatched bases: 10. The germline gives CDR1 SGHDT, CDR2 YYEEEE. This CDR3 is CASSNRQGLAYGYTF. The DNA of the CDR3 is TGTGCCAGCAGCAATAGACAGGGACTGGCCTATGGCTACACCTTC.

The chain is built from TRBV21-1 and TRBJ1-6; no check of the table's D call, TRBD1, against the DNA was made. TRBV21-1 represents a pseudogene. The CDR3 spans 17 residues. The CDR3 sequence: CASSNLTASSYNSPLHF. As DNA, the CDR3 is TGTGCCAGCAGCAATTTAACAGCAAGCTCCTATAATTCACCCCTCCACTTT.

The V and J genes are TRBV5-1 and TRBJ2-2; the D is unclear. Germline loops: CDR1 SGHRS, CDR2 YFSETQ. V lost 4 bases and J lost 1, with 2 bases in between. The CDR3 is 12 amino acids. The CDR3 sequence is CASSQNTGELFF. In DNA, the CDR3 is TGCGCCAGCAGCCAGAACACCGGGGAGCTGTTTTTT.

The J gene is TRBJ2-2, the V gene TRBV2, with 8 bases identical to TRBD2. CDR3 length equals 16 residues. The germline V gene has CDR1 SNHLY and CDR2 FYNNEI. J was trimmed by 4 bases and V by 4 bases; bases with no gene match: 8. The CDR3: CASSGSGGPATGELFF. The CDR3 DNA sequence: TGTGCCAGCAGTGGCTCGGGGGGGCCGGCCACCGGGGAGCTGTTTTTT.

This clone was counted between two and nine times. The V call is TRBV15, the J call TRBJ2-2; unclear D gene. Germline assignment: CDR1 LNHNV and CDR2 YYDKDF (reference sequence). Trimming removed 5 bases at V and 8 bases at J, with 12 bases between. This CDR3 has 13 residues. For the CDR3, the DNA is TGTGCCACCAGCCCCCGGCAGGAAGGGGAGCTGTTTTTT. Its protein is CATSPRQEGELFF. Together with reference TRBV15 and TRBJ2-2, the CDR3 gives the full variable domain: DAMVIQNPRYQVTQFGKPVTLSCSQTLNHNVMYWYQQKSSQAPKLLFHYYDKDFNNEADTPDNFQSRRPNTSFCFLDIRSPGLGDTAMYLCATSPRQEGELFFGEGSRLTVL.

The CDR3 reads CASSQERGRARNNEQFF. As DNA, the CDR3 is TGTGCCAGCAGCCAAGAAAGGGGGAGGGCCAGGAACAATGAGCAGTTCTTC. The chain links TRBV4-2 to TRBJ2-1; the D gene is possibly TRBD2 (7 bases). Trimming removed 0 bases at V and 5 bases at J, with 17 bases between. Germline loops: CDR1 LGHNA, CDR2 YNFKEQ. The CDR3 is made up of 17 amino acids.

This clone has only one observation. The chain joins TRBV2 to TRBJ1-4; 7 bases fit TRBD1. This CDR3 is 14 amino acids long. The germline gives CDR1 SNHLY, CDR2 FYNNEI. V lost 7 bases and J lost 5; bases outside the gene matches: 7. The CDR3 is CASTRGNLNEKLFF. The CDR3, as DNA: TGTGCCAGCACCAGGGGGAACCTAAATGAAAAACTGTTTTTT.

Written as DNA, the CDR3 is TGTGCCTGGAGTGTAGCGGGAGGGGGGGAGACCCAGTACTTC. Protein sequence: CAWSVAGGGETQYF. The V gene is TRBV30, the J gene TRBJ2-5; 10 bases are a match to TRBD2. V was pared by 0 bases and J by 5 bases, with 3 bases of the junction left unmatched. CDR1 and CDR2 from the germline V gene are GTSNPN and SVGIG (reference sequence). This CDR3 has 14 residues.